A single sample gave rise to the 15 T cell receptor beta chains below, sequenced in a study of blood T cell repertoires in COVID-19. Profiling relied on immunoSEQ multiplex PCR, and the TCRdb table lists in-frame clones only, not all of them. There are some 180,000 clones in the sample; about 86% occur only once, and around 23% lies in the top ten. Sequencing used PBMCs or T cells enriched from blood (not recorded which). These receptors originate from a middle-aged woman in a cohort exposed to, infected with or recovered from COVID-19 (not recorded which).

This clone was observed a single time. The genes are TRBV27 and TRBJ1-2; TRBD1 might be the D (5 bases). The CDR3 is made up of 14 amino acids. Germline V lookup: CDR1 MNHEY, CDR2 SMNVEV (reference sequence). Deletions cut 3 bases from V and 4 bases from J, with 12 bases between. CDR3 in amino acids: CASSFSGLTYGYTF. CDR3 coding DNA: TGTGCCAGCAGTTTTTCGGGACTCACCTATGGCTACACCTTC.

The rearrangement joins TRBV5-1 to TRBJ1-4; no clear D gene. V was pared by 0 bases and J by 6 bases, with 15 bases between. CDR1 and CDR2 from the germline V gene are SGHRS and YFSETQ. This CDR3 contains 16 residues. CDR3 loop: CASSLAVGVGYEKLFF. As DNA, the CDR3 is TGCGCCAGCAGCTTGGCAGTCGGGGTCGGGTATGAAAAACTGTTTTTT.

This clone was recorded only once. The rearrangement joins TRBV9 to TRBJ1-2; D ambiguous. The CDR3 spans 16 residues. Trimming took off 2 bases at V and 1 base at J, with 15 bases between the two ends. Germline V gives CDR1 SGDLS, CDR2 YYNGEE. The CDR3 coding sequence is TGTGCCAGCAGCGTGCCGCTCGGGAGGATTAACTATGGCTACACCTTC. Its translation: CASSVPLGRINYGYTF.

The rearrangement links TRBV6-1 to TRBJ1-6; D is ambiguous. Germline V gene sequence: CDR1 MNHNS, CDR2 SASEGT. The CDR3 runs 15 residues. Between the trimmed V and J ends, which lost 3 bases and 0 bases, there was a span of 6 bases. The CDR3 loop is CASSDGSSYNSPLHF. Here the CDR3 DNA reads TGTGCCAGCAGTGACGGGAGCTCCTATAATTCACCCCTCCACTTT.

The rearrangement uses TRBV21-1 and TRBJ1-1; the tabulated D call, TRBD1, remains unverified against the DNA. TRBV21-1 is assigned pseudogene status. This CDR3 has 16 residues. DNA for the CDR3: TGTGCCAGCAGCAAAAGGGAGACAGGGAGGTCTCCTGAAGCTTTCTTT. The encoded protein is CASSKRETGRSPEAFF.

This chain joins TRBV27 and TRBJ2-7; 9 nucleotides align to TRBD2. This CDR3 is built from 14 residues. Germline V gives CDR1 MNHEY, CDR2 SMNVEV (reference sequence). J was trimmed by 2 bases and V by 3 bases; bases with no gene match: 2. The CDR3 loop is CASSLASGAYEQYF. The DNA of the CDR3 is TGTGCCAGCAGTTTGGCTAGCGGGGCCTACGAGCAGTACTTC.

This clone was seen only once. The V gene is TRBV4-1, the J gene TRBJ2-7; possible D gene TRBD1, 6 bases. Germline V gene data show CDR1 as MGHRA and CDR2 as YSYEKL. The CDR3 spans 16 residues. V was shortened by 0 bases and J by 0 bases, with 12 bases between the two germline ends. Here the CDR3 DNA reads TGCGCCAGCAGCCAAGACAGGGACACCTTCTCCTACGAGCAGTACTTC. Its protein is CASSQDRDTFSYEQYF.

On this clone: The same CDR3 can be traced to other DNA sequences in this sample. The chain carries TRBV27 and TRBJ1-1; perhaps TRBD1 as D (5 bases). In germline, CDR1 is MNHEY, CDR2 SMNVEV (reference sequence). This CDR3 comprises 13 residues. Trimming cost V 2 bases and J 5 bases, with 9 bases left between them. The CDR3, as DNA: TGTGCCAGCAGTTTAGGGGGGAGGACTGAAGCTTTCTTT. Its translation: CASSLGGRTEAFF.

The rearrangement joins TRBV27 to TRBJ1-1, with D possibly being TRBD1 (5 bases). CDR3 size: 14 residues. Trimming stripped 2 bases from V and 1 base from J, with 8 bases between. Germline V gene data show CDR1 as MNHEY and CDR2 as SMNVEV (reference sequence). The CDR3 region is CASSLNTGNTEAFF. DNA of the CDR3: TGTGCCAGCAGTTTAAATACAGGGAACACTGAAGCTTTCTTT.

The rearrangement uses TRBV5-4 and TRBJ1-4, with TRBD1 identical over 7 bases. This CDR3 has 14 amino acids. V lost 4 bases and J lost 2; bases outside the gene matches: 2. Germline CDR1 and CDR2: SGHNT and YYREEE (reference sequence). The CDR3 loop is CASSIQGTNEKLFF. As DNA, the CDR3 is TGTGCCAGCAGCATACAGGGGACTAATGAAAAACTGTTTTTT.

The chain couples TRBV7-6 to TRBJ2-1, with D possibly matching TRBD2 (7 bases). CDR1 SGHVS and CDR2 FNYEAQ come from the germline V gene. The V gene lost 2 bases and the J gene lost 8 bases, with 31 bases spanning the gap. The CDR3 runs to 20 residues. CDR3 sequence (DNA): TGTGCCAGCAGCTTACTAGCGGTGTGGTACAGGGAGGAAGGTCTTGATGAGCAGTTCTTC. It codes for CASSLLAVWYREEGLDEQFF.

J is TRBJ1-1 and V is TRBV27; TRBD1 is a possible D gene (5 bases). Germline CDR1 reads MNHEY; CDR2 reads SMNVEV (reference sequence). V shed 0 bases and J shed 5 bases, with 10 bases lying between them. The CDR3 is 14 amino acids. CDR3 residues: CASSLSQGVTEAFF. CDR3 DNA: TGTGCCAGCAGTTTATCGCAGGGTGTTACTGAAGCTTTCTTT.

As for this clone: This same CDR3 is encoded by further DNA sequences in the sample. The V call is TRBV5-1, the J call TRBJ1-2; 8 nucleotides align to TRBD1. The trim removed 2 bases at V and 6 bases at J, leaving 3 bases unmatched. This CDR3 is built from 13 residues. CDR1 is SGHRS, CDR2 YFSETQ, per germline. The CDR3 nucleotides are TGCGCCAGCAGCTTAGGGACAGGCAATGGCTACACCTTC. Translating it yields CASSLGTGNGYTF.

This clone has only a few counts. The chain combines TRBV19 with TRBJ1-2, with TRBD1 matching over 7 bases. Germline CDR1 is LNHDA and CDR2 is SQIVND (reference sequence). J was trimmed by 2 bases and V by 1 base; bases with no gene match: 4. There are 15 residues in the CDR3. CDR3 sequence (DNA): TGTGCCAGTAGTATAGGACAGGGATTAAACTATGGCTACACCTTC. This codes for CASSIGQGLNYGYTF.

The V call is TRBV2, the J call TRBJ2-1, with D perhaps matching TRBD2 (5 bases). Trimming removed 8 bases from V and 2 bases from J, with 22 bases in between. This CDR3 region has 17 residues. Germline CDR1 reads SNHLY; CDR2 reads FYNNEI. This chain's CDR3 is CASGRERVPTPYNEQFF. The CDR3 nucleotides read TGTGCCAGCGGTAGGGAGCGAGTTCCCACCCCCTACAATGAGCAGTTCTTC.